A single sample is the source of the 16 T cell receptor beta chains below, sequenced in a study of PD-1 blockade in classical Hodgkin lymphoma. Sequencing used immunoSEQ multiplex PCR; TCRdb keeps in-frame clones, though not all of them. The sample has more than 2,500 clones, 60% to 75% seen once. Time point denoted: newly diagnosed, previously untreated cHL patient sample. The investigators isolated CD8+ T cells from thawed PBMCs using magnetic negative selection. The sequencing sample was made of CD8+ T cells from blood. Source of these receptors: a human donor with classical Hodgkin lymphoma.

This clone showed up just a few times. The chain links TRBV15 to TRBJ2-7; D not resolved. V was trimmed by 5 bases and J by 6 bases, leaving 11 bases between them. The CDR3 is 12 residues long. Germline CDR1 and CDR2: LNHNV and YYDKDF (reference sequence). The CDR3 protein is CATSPFGAEQYF. The CDR3 DNA reads as TGTGCCACCAGCCCATTCGGAGCCGAGCAGTACTTC.

The chain combines TRBV5-8 with TRBJ1-1; D is ambiguous. The CDR3 consists of 15 residues. V shed 6 bases and J shed 5 bases, with 20 bases lying between them. CDR1 is SGHTS, CDR2 YDEGEE, per germline. The CDR3 nucleotides read TGTGCCAGCACCGACAACTATCGGGGTTGGACTGAAGCTTTCTTT. This gives the protein CASTDNYRGWTEAFF.

This chain uses TRBV5-1 with TRBJ2-7; D unclear. Germline V gene data show CDR1 as SGHRS and CDR2 as YFSETQ. The CDR3 is made up of 12 amino acids. V lost 4 bases to trimming and J lost 1 base, with 6 bases between them. The DNA for the CDR3 is TGCGCCAGCAGCACCCCGTCCTACGAGCAGTACTTC. Residues: CASSTPSYEQYF. Variable domain in full (rest from reference TRBV5-1 and TRBJ2-7): KAGVTQTPRYLIKTRGQQVTLSCSPISGHRSVSWYQQTPGQGLQFLFEYFSETQRNKGNFPGRFSGRQFSNSRSEMNVSTLELGDSALYLCASSTPSYEQYFGPGTRLTVT.

This chain connects TRBV28 to TRBJ2-5; TRBD2 aligns across 7 bases. CDR3 size: 13 residues. After removal of 4 bases from V and 10 bases from J, the junction contained 9 bases not matched to a gene. Looked up from germline, CDR1 is MDHEN and CDR2 is SYDVKM. CDR3 nucleotide sequence: TGTGCCAGCAGTTCTATAGGGAGGGCGGGCCAGTACTTC. Its translation is CASSSIGRAGQYF.

This clone turned up a few times. This chain joins TRBV6-4 and TRBJ2-6; D not resolved. The CDR3 extends over 14 amino acids. V shed 3 bases and J shed 0 bases, with 3 bases lying between them. Germline-derived CDR1 and CDR2 are MRHNA and SNTAGT. DNA for the CDR3: TGTGCCAGCAGTGAGCTCTCTGGGGCCAACGTCCTGACTTTC. It specifies CASSELSGANVLTF.

This sequence joins TRBV6-4 and TRBJ2-1; 14 bases match TRBD2. The germline V gene encodes CDR1 MRHNA and CDR2 SNTAGT. The CDR3 has 15 residues. The J segment lost 9 bases and the V segment lost 6 bases, leaving 7 bases of the junction unmatched. The CDR3 here is CASSPGTSGSAEQFF. The CDR3 nucleotides are TGTGCCAGCAGCCCCGGGACTAGCGGGAGCGCTGAGCAGTTCTTC.

The count of this clone is one. Other DNA sequences within the sample encode an identical CDR3. The gene calls are TRBV7-6 and TRBJ2-2; 10 bases align to TRBD2. CDR3 size: 17 residues. The V gene end was trimmed by 1 base and the J gene end by 4 bases; junction bases not matched to a gene: 6. Germline CDR1 reads SGHVS; CDR2 reads FNYEAQ. This chain's CDR3 is CASSLGAGGPGTGELFF. Written as DNA, the CDR3 is TGTGCCAGCAGCTTAGGAGCGGGAGGGCCCGGCACCGGGGAGCTGTTTTTT. Looking up the rest from reference TRBV7-6 and TRBJ2-2 gives the full variable domain: GAGVSQSPRYKVTKRGQDVALRCDPISGHVSLYWYRQALGQGPEFLTYFNYEAQQDKSGLPNDRFSAERPEGSISTLTIQRTEQRDSAMYRCASSLGAGGPGTGELFFGEGSRLTVL.

The gene calls are TRBV7-7 and TRBJ2-5; 7 bases match TRBD1. The junction had 2 bases not matched to a gene; V was cut back by 3 bases and J by 4 bases. Germline CDR1 SSHAT, CDR2 FNYEAQ (reference sequence). The CDR3 has 13 amino acids. CDR3 loop: CASSFPGGETQYF. The CDR3 DNA reads as TGTGCCAGCAGCTTCCCAGGGGGAGAGACCCAGTACTTC. The full variable domain, rest sourced from reference TRBV7-7 and TRBJ2-5, is GAGVSQSPRYKVTKRGQDVTLRCDPISSHATLYWYQQALGQGPEFLTYFNYEAQPDKSGLPSDRFSAERPEGSISTLTIQRTEQRDSAMYRCASSFPGGETQYFGPGTRLLVL.

The chain joins TRBV25-1 to TRBJ2-1, with D possibly matching TRBD2 (6 bases). This CDR3 spans 13 amino acids. Germline V gene lookup returns CDR1 MGHDK and CDR2 SYGVNS. DNA for the CDR3: TGTGTAACGGTAGCGGAGACCTACAATGAGCAGTTCTTC. This translates into CVTVAETYNEQFF.

This clone was seen only a few times. V and J are TRBV6-1 and TRBJ2-7, with 10 positions matching TRBD2. Germline V gene data show CDR1 as MNHNS and CDR2 as SASEGT. V was pared by 1 base and J by 0 bases, with 0 bases of the junction left unmatched. This CDR3 region has 15 residues. CDR3 protein: CASSEGTSGSYEQYF. The CDR3 DNA sequence: TGTGCCAGCAGTGAAGGGACTAGCGGCTCCTACGAGCAGTACTTC.

The CDR3 coding sequence is TGTGCCAGCAGTTACGGTGGGGGTAACTATGGCTACACCTTC. This sequence encodes CASSYGGGNYGYTF. The J gene is TRBJ1-2, the V gene TRBV6-6; D might be TRBD1 (5 bases). The CDR3 has 14 residues. V was cut by 2 bases and J by 1 base, with 8 bases left in between. Germline CDR1 reads MNHNY; CDR2 reads SVGAGI (reference sequence).

V gene TRBV7-8 combines with J gene TRBJ2-1; 14 bases are a match to TRBD2. The CDR3 loop spans 16 amino acids. Germline V lookup: CDR1 SGHVS, CDR2 FQNEAQ. The V and J ends lost 5 bases and 6 bases, in that order; junction bases with no gene match: 6. The CDR3 nucleotides are TGTGCCAGCAGCGCGGGACTAGCGGGAGCTGGCAATGAGCAGTTCTTC. Translating gives CASSAGLAGAGNEQFF.

The chain links TRBV19 to TRBJ2-1, with 7 bases that match TRBD2. Germline V gives CDR1 LNHDA, CDR2 SQIVND (reference sequence). The CDR3 sequence is 15 residues long. V gave up 3 bases and J gave up 5 bases; unmatched junction bases: 7. The DNA for the CDR3 is TGTGCCAGTAGTATCGGGGGAGGGCCGGACAATGAGCAGTTCTTC. Translated: CASSIGGGPDNEQFF.

The chain recombines TRBV6-1 with TRBJ2-1; D ambiguous. V shed 0 bases and J shed 0 bases, with 6 bases lying between them. Germline CDR1 reads MNHNS; CDR2 reads SASEGT. There are 15 residues in the CDR3. The CDR3 sequence: CASSEADGSYNEQFF. The CDR3 DNA follows: TGTGCCAGCAGTGAAGCGGACGGCTCCTACAATGAGCAGTTCTTC.

The CDR3 sequence is CASSYSTGTSNQPQHF. Written as DNA, the CDR3 is TGTGCCAGCAGCTACTCGACAGGGACTAGCAATCAGCCCCAGCATTTT. This chain uses TRBV5-4 with TRBJ1-5, with 7 bases aligning to TRBD1. The germline V gene encodes CDR1 SGHNT and CDR2 YYREEE (reference sequence). V lost 3 bases to trimming and J lost 0 bases; unmatched junction nucleotides: 6. CDR3 length: 16 amino acids.

To note about this clone: Other DNA sequences in this specimen translate into the identical CDR3. The rearrangement uses TRBV4-1 and TRBJ1-5; the D is unclear. CDR3 size: 15 residues. Germline V gene sequence: CDR1 MGHRA, CDR2 YSYEKL. V was pared by 1 base and J by 0 bases, with 7 bases between. The CDR3 sequence is CASSQGQYSNQPQHF. The CDR3 region has the DNA TGCGCCAGCAGCCAAGGGCAGTATAGCAATCAGCCCCAGCATTTT.